Listed below are T cell receptor beta chains from one sample, sequenced in a study of CD8+CD57+ T cells in acquired aplastic anemia. TCRdb re-analysed the reads in MiXCR, keeping a single row per CDR3 protein. The data hold some 180,000 distinct CDR3 sequences, with 35% to 50% observed a single time. Sequenced sample: sorted CD4+, CD8+, or CD8+CD57+ T cells (not recorded which) from PBMCs. Every receptor here comes from a human donor in good health. The CDR3 runs from the conserved cysteine through the conserved F or W. The order of the fields is CDR3 DNA, CDR3 protein, D gene, clone size, V gene, J gene. D genes are given only for firm matches. Size tells how often a clone was seen (once, few, many) or the class of an expanded clone, and some rows leave it out.

TGCGCCAGCAGCCAAGGACTCATCTCCTATAATTCACCCCTCCACTTT	CASSQGLISYNSPLHF	.	.	TRBV4-1	TRBJ1-6
TGTGCCAGCAGCCCCGGGAAGGGCGGGGAGACCCAGTACTTC	CASSPGKGGETQYF	.	.	TRBV19	TRBJ2-5
TGCAGCGTTGACCAGGGATGGAATGAGCAGTTCTTC	CSVDQGWNEQFF	.	few	TRBV29-1	TRBJ2-1
TGTGCCAGCAGTGGCACTAGGGACAGGGGGAGAAATCAGCCCCAGCATTTT	CASSGTRDRGRNQPQHF	TRBD1	many	TRBV6-1	TRBJ1-5
TGCGCCAGCAGCTCAGGGGTTGAAGCTTTCTTT	CASSSGVEAFF	.	.	TRBV5-1	TRBJ1-1
TGTGCCAGCAGTTCCTCGGGGGAGCAGTACTTC	CASSSSGEQYF	.	many	TRBV6-6	TRBJ2-7
TGTGCCTGGAGTGTACCCAGCGCCCACGATGAGCAGTTCTTC	CAWSVPSAHDEQFF	.	few	TRBV30	TRBJ2-1
TGTGCCAGCAGCTTAGAGGGGGGGTACGAGCAGTACTTC	CASSLEGGYEQYF	.	few	TRBV7-8	TRBJ2-7
TGCAGCGTGTTGGACAGGGAAAATCAGCCCCAGCATTTT	CSVLDRENQPQHF	TRBD1	.	TRBV29-1	TRBJ1-5
TGTGCCAGTTCCGGGACAGCCACGCGGCCCCAGCATTTT	CASSGTATRPQHF	TRBD1	once	TRBV19	TRBJ1-5
TGCAGTGCCACCGGAGACATGAACACTGAAGCTTTCTTT	CSATGDMNTEAFF	.	.	TRBV20-1	TRBJ1-1
TGTGCCAGCAGTAGGGATGAAGCTTTCTTT	CASSRDEAFF	.	.	TRBV6-6	TRBJ1-1
TGTGCCAGCAGTCCTATACTACTAGCGCACACCGGGGAGCTGTTTTTT	CASSPILLAHTGELFF	TRBD2	few	TRBV27	TRBJ2-2
TGTGCCATCAGTGGGTCGGCTAGCGGATCCTACGAGCAGTACTTC	CAISGSASGSYEQYF	TRBD2	.	TRBV10-3	TRBJ2-7
TGCGCCAGCAGCTTGGAGGGCCCGAACACCGGGGAGCTGTTTTTT	CASSLEGPNTGELFF	.	many	TRBV5-1	TRBJ2-2
TGTGCCAGCAGCCCCATGCCGGGAAAAGAGCATGGCTACACCTTC	CASSPMPGKEHGYTF	.	many	TRBV12-3/TRBV12-4	TRBJ1-2
TGCGCCAGCAGCCAACGGGATTTGGGGGAGACCCAGTACTTC	CASSQRDLGETQYF	.	many	TRBV4-1	TRBJ2-5
TGTGCCAGCAGTGACGGCAACCTACCTTATGGCTACACCTTC	CASSDGNLPYGYTF	.	.	TRBV25-1	TRBJ1-2
TGTGCCAGCAGCTTGACGGCGGGGGGAAACACCGGGGAGCTGTTTTTT	CASSLTAGGNTGELFF	TRBD2	many	TRBV5-4	TRBJ2-2
TGTGCCAGTACTCCATGGGTAGGGGGCCGAAAAACTGAAGCTTTCTTT	CASTPWVGGRKTEAFF	TRBD1	.	TRBV19	TRBJ1-1
TGTGCCAGCAGGGGGTTGTCCTATAATTCACCCCTCCACTTT	CASRGLSYNSPLHF	.	.	TRBV6-2/TRBV6-3	TRBJ1-6
TGCAGCGTTGATTTGGGGGTCGCCAGCACAGATACGCAGTATTTT	CSVDLGVASTDTQYF	.	.	TRBV29-1	TRBJ2-3
TGTGCCAGCAGCCCCGGGGGTTACAATGAGCAGTTCTTC	CASSPGGYNEQFF	.	.	TRBV7-9	TRBJ2-1
TGCAGTGCTGGGGCGGGGCCGGGAGAGACCCAGTACTTC	CSAGAGPGETQYF	.	.	TRBV20-1	TRBJ2-5
TGTGCCAGCAGCTTGGCCGGCGGCGGTTCATACTATGGCTACACCTTC	CASSLAGGGSYYGYTF	.	many	TRBV5-5	TRBJ1-2
TGTGCCAGCTCACCAAACGGACAGGGGATATATGGCTACACCTTC	CASSPNGQGIYGYTF	TRBD1	.	TRBV2	TRBJ1-2
TGCAGTGCTGGTTTTCGCGGCGTAAGCACAGATACGCAGTATTTT	CSAGFRGVSTDTQYF	.	many	TRBV20-1	TRBJ2-3
TGCAGCGTTGACGTACCGCGGCACACTGAAGCTTTCTTT	CSVDVPRHTEAFF	.	many	TRBV29-1	TRBJ1-1
TGTGCCAGTAGTGTCTCAGGGGCGACGGGTGGCTACACCTTC	CASSVSGATGGYTF	.	.	TRBV19	TRBJ1-2
TGTGCCACCAGCAGGAAAAGACAGGGTTCTAATGAAAAACTGTTTTTT	CATSRKRQGSNEKLFF	TRBD1	once	TRBV15	TRBJ1-4
TGTGCCATCAGTGAGTCACTCTCTAGGGTGTCCTATAATTCACCCCTCCACTTT	CAISESLSRVSYNSPLHF	.	.	TRBV10-3	TRBJ1-6
TGTGCCAGCAGTGCCCTGACAAGCGGGGACTACAATGAGCAGTTCTTC	CASSALTSGDYNEQFF	TRBD2	many	TRBV25-1	TRBJ2-1
TGTGCCAGCAGTTTTATCGGAGGTCAGCCCCAGCATTTT	CASSFIGGQPQHF	.	.	TRBV28	TRBJ1-5
TGTGCCAGCAAATTAAGACAGGGAGGTGAAAAACTGTTTTTT	CASKLRQGGEKLFF	TRBD1	.	TRBV19	TRBJ1-4
TGTGTCAGCACCCAGGGGCTATACGAGCAGTACTTC	CVSTQGLYEQYF	.	.	TRBV2	TRBJ2-7
TGTGCCAGCAGCTTGGGAGGAAAGTCTAACTATGGCTACACCTTC	CASSLGGKSNYGYTF	.	few	TRBV5-5	TRBJ1-2
TGTGCCAGCAGCCAAACGCCCCCGGGACAGGGGTTCCACGAGCAGTACTTC	CASSQTPPGQGFHEQYF	TRBD1	.	TRBV4-2	TRBJ2-7
TGTGCCAGCGGCTTAGGCGGGGCATGGATTGAGACCCAGTACTTC	CASGLGGAWIETQYF	.	.	TRBV7-3	TRBJ2-5
TGTGCCAGCAGTTCGGGGGTGTTTGGAGCCTACGAGCAGTACTTC	CASSSGVFGAYEQYF	.	.	TRBV11-2	TRBJ2-7
TGCAGCGTTTCAGAGGCGTTCAGGGAGCAGTTCTTC	CSVSEAFREQFF	.	.	TRBV29-1	TRBJ2-1
TGTGCCAGCAGCGCATCACAGGGGGCGAGGGAGGCCCAGTACTTC	CASSASQGAREAQYF	TRBD1	many	TRBV9	TRBJ2-5
TGTGCCAGCAAGGACTCTGGAAACACCATATATTTT	CASKDSGNTIYF	.	.	TRBV4-2	TRBJ1-3